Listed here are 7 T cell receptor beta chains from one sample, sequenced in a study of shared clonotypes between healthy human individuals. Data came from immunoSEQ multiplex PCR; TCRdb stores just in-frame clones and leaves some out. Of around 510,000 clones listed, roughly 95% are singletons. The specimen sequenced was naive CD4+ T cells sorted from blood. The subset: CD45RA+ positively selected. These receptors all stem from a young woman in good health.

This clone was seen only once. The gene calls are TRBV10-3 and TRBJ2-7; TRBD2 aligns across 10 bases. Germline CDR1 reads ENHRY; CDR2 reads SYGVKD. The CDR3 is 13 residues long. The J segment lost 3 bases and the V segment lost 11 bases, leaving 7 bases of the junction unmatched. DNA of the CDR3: TGTGCCGGGGGTGGACTAGCGGTCTACGAGCAGTACTTC. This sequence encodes CAGGGLAVYEQYF.

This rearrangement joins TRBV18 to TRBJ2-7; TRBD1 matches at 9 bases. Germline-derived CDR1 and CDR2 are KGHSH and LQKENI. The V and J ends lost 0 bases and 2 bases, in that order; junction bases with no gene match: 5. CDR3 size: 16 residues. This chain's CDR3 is CASSPPPGQGAYEQYF. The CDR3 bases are TGTGCCAGCTCACCACCGCCGGGACAGGGCGCCTACGAGCAGTACTTC.

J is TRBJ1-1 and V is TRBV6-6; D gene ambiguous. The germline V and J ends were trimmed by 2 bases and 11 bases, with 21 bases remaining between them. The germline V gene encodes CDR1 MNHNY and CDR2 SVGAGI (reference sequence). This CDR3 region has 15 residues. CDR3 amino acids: CASSYRDNPSLKAFF. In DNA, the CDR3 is TGTGCCAGCAGTTACCGCGACAACCCGTCCTTGAAGGCTTTCTTT.

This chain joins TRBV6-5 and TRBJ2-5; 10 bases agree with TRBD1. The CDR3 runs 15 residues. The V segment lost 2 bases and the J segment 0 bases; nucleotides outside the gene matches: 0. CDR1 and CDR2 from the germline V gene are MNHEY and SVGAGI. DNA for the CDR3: TGTGCCAGCAGTTACGGGACAGGGGACCAAGAGACCCAGTACTTC. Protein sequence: CASSYGTGDQETQYF.

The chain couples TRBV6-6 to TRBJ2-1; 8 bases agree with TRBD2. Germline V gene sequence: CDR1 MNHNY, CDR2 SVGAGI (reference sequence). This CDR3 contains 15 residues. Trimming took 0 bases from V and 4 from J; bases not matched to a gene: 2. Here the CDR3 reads CASSYSLADYNEQFF. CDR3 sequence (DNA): TGTGCCAGCAGTTACTCACTAGCGGATTACAATGAGCAGTTCTTC.

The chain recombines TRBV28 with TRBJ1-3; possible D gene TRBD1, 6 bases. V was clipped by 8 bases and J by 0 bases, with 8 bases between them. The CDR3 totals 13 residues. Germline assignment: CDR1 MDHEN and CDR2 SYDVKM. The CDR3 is CASSGVSGNTIYF. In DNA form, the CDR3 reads TGTGCCAGCTCAGGGGTCTCTGGAAACACCATATATTTT.

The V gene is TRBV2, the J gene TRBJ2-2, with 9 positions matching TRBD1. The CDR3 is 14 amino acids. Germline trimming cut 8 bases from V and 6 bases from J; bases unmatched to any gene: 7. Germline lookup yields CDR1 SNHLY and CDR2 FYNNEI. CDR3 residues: CASGGTGRSGELFF. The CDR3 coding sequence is TGTGCCAGCGGGGGGACAGGGCGCTCCGGGGAGCTGTTTTTT. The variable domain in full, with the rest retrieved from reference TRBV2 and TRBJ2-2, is EPEVTQTPSHQVTQMGQEVILRCVPISNHLYFYWYRQILGQKVEFLVSFYNNEISEKSEIFDDQFSVERPDGSNFTLKIRSTKLEDSAMYFCASGGTGRSGELFFGEGSRLTVL.